Below are 8 T cell receptor beta chains sequenced from a single sample in a study of T cell repertoires in cytomegalovirus infection. The antigens of these receptors remain unknown. MiXCR was run by TCRdb on the reads, yielding one entry per CDR3 protein. The table lists under 90,000 distinct CDR3 sequences, more than 40% of them singletons. The sequencing here drew on CD8+ T cells from cultured PBMCs, taken from culture after CMV antigen stimulation. The origin of the receptors is a human donor in good health (CMV status not recorded). Some clones in this sample may be carry-over from other donors' samples.

The chain is built from TRBV12-3 or TRBV12-4 and TRBJ1-2; the D is unclear. The V end was cut by 1 base, the J end by 6 bases, with 6 bases between. CDR3 length equals 12 residues. This chain's CDR3 is CASSLGGNGYTF. The DNA of the CDR3 is TGTGCCAGCAGTTTAGGGGGAAATGGCTACACCTTC.

In its sample, this clonotype was seen many times. V usage is TRBV7-2 and J usage is TRBJ1-1; maybe TRBD1 (5 bases). V was cut by 4 bases and J by 1 base, with 13 bases left in between. The CDR3 extends over 15 amino acids. Germline assignment: CDR1 SGHTA and CDR2 FQGNSA. The CDR3 bases are TGTGCCAGCAGCTCCCCGGGACGTGGGAACACTGAAGCTTTCTTT. It specifies CASSSPGRGNTEAFF.

V and J are TRBV28 and TRBJ2-7; weak D call: TRBD2 (5 bases). V lost 7 bases, J lost 5 bases, and 18 bases lay in between. CDR3 size: 14 residues. Germline CDR1 is MDHEN and CDR2 is SYDVKM. The DNA of the CDR3 is TGTGCCAGCACCCCGGGGTCACGGGCGGACGAGCAGTACTTC. As protein: CASTPGSRADEQYF.

This clonotype was detected a few times. The rearrangement uses TRBV12-3 or TRBV12-4 and TRBJ1-1, with 9 positions matching TRBD1. The V segment lost 4 bases and the J segment 1 base; nucleotides outside the gene matches: 1. The CDR3 sequence is 14 residues long. CDR3 sequence (DNA): TGTGCCAGCAGTTGGACAGGGGCGAACACTGAAGCTTTCTTT. Its translation is CASSWTGANTEAFF.

This clonotype was counted ten times or more. The CDR3 nucleotides are TGTGCCAGCAGCGCCTTTATAGGCGGTGGGGATACGCAGTATTTT. It specifies CASSAFIGGGDTQYF. V and J are TRBV7-3 and TRBJ2-3, with D unclear. Per germline, CDR1 SGHTA and CDR2 FQGTGA. The CDR3 has 15 amino acids. The V and J ends lost 5 bases and 6 bases respectively, with 18 bases between them.

The chain recombines TRBV2 with TRBJ2-7, with D perhaps matching TRBD1 (6 bases). CDR3 length equals 13 residues. The germline V gene encodes CDR1 SNHLY and CDR2 FYNNEI. V shed 3 bases and J shed 3 bases, with 9 bases lying between them. CDR3 region: CASSEDSYYEQYF. Here the CDR3 DNA reads TGTGCCAGCAGTGAGGACAGTTACTACGAGCAGTACTTC.

This rearrangement joins TRBV7-6 to TRBJ2-1; tentatively, D is TRBD2 (6 bases). The CDR3 runs to 17 residues. Trimming stripped 5 bases from V and 0 bases from J, with 17 bases between. Germline CDR1 SGHVS, CDR2 FNYEAQ. The CDR3 nucleotides read TGTGCCAGCAGCCTTAATGGCCTAGCGAGCTCCTACAATGAGCAGTTCTTC. Translated, it gives CASSLNGLASSYNEQFF.

The genes are TRBV10-2 and TRBJ1-6, with 7 nucleotides matching TRBD1. The CDR3 is 13 amino acids. Germline CDR1 and CDR2: WSHSY and SAAADI. With V trimmed by 4 bases and J by 13 bases, 7 bases remained unmatched. The CDR3 sequence is CASSVSGGNPLHF. The CDR3 DNA is TGCGCCAGCAGTGTATCAGGGGGGAATCCCCTCCACTTT.